The sequence of this TCR beta chain was determined in a study of blood T cell repertoires in COVID-19. This clone was seen only a few times. Sequencing was performed with immunoSEQ multiplex PCR; in TCRdb, only in-frame clones are kept and a portion is missing. The sample holds 280,000 or so clones, roughly 89% seen once. This CDR3 is built from 16 residues. Germline CDR1 SQVTM, CDR2 ANQGSEA. V shed 4 bases, J shed 2 bases, and the junction held 13 bases outside the gene matches. The cohort comprised adults aged 18 to 89 years residing in approximately 25 US areas. Participants reported their clinical history, and cohort assignment relied on those reports.

Material: PBMCs or T cells enriched from blood (not recorded which). The chain combines TRBV29-1 with TRBJ2-7, with TRBD2 matching 8 bases. This receptor was identified in a woman younger than 30 with acute COVID-19. The CDR3 sequence: CSVALIGAGGAYEQYF. DNA for the CDR3: TGCAGCGTTGCCCTGATCGGGGCGGGAGGAGCCTACGAGCAGTACTTC.